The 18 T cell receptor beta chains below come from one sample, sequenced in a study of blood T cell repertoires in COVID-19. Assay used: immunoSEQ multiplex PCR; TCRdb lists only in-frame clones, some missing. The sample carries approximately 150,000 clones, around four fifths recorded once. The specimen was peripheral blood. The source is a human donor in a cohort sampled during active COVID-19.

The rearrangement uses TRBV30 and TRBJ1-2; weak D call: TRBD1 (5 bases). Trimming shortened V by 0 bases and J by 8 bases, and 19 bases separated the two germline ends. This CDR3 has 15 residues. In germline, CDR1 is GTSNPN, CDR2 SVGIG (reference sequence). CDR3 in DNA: TGTGCCTGGAGTGTACTATGGACACGGGCTAAAGGCTACACCTTC. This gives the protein CAWSVLWTRAKGYTF.

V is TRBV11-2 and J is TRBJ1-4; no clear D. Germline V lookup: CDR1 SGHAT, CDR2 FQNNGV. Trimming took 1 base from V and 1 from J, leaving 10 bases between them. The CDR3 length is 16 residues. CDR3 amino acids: CASSLGATQTNEKLFF. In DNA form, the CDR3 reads TGTGCCAGCAGCTTAGGCGCCACGCAAACTAATGAAAAACTGTTTTTT.

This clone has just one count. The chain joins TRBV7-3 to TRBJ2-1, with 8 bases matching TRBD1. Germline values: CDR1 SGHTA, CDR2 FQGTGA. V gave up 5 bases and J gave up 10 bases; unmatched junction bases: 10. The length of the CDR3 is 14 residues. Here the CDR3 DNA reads TGTGCCAGCAGCACTGGACAGGGACCTGACGAGCAGTTCTTC. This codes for CASSTGQGPDEQFF.

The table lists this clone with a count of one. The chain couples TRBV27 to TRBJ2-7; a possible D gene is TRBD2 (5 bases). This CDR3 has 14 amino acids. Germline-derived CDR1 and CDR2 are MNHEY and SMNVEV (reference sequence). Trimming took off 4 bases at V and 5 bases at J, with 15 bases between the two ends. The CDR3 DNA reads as TGTGCCAGCAGTTACCGGGCCCCCGGGGACGAGCAGTACTTC. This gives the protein CASSYRAPGDEQYF.

The CDR3 sequence is CSAPLAGTGELFF. The CDR3 DNA reads as TGCAGCGCCCCGCTAGCGGGAACCGGGGAGCTGTTTTTT. The rearrangement uses TRBV29-1 and TRBJ2-2; 9 bases match TRBD2. The V gene end was trimmed by 7 bases and the J gene end by 5 bases; junction bases not matched to a gene: 5. The germline V gene has CDR1 SQVTM and CDR2 ANQGSEA. This CDR3 has 13 residues.

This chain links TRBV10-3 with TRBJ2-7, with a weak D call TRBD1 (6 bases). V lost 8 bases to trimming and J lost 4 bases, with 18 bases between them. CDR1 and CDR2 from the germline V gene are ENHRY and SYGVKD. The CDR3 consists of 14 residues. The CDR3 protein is CAILAPEQGYEQYF. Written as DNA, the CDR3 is TGTGCCATCCTTGCCCCCGAACAGGGTTACGAGCAGTACTTC.

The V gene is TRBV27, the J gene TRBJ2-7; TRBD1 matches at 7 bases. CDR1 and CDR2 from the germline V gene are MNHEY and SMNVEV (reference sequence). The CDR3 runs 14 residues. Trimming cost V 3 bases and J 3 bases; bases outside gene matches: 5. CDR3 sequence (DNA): TGTGCCAGCAGTTTCAGGGACAGCCACTACGAGCAGTACTTC. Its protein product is CASSFRDSHYEQYF.

The CDR3 bases are TGTGCCAGCAGCAAGGGGACTGGATCCTACGAGCAGTACTTC. It translates to CASSKGTGSYEQYF. V and J are TRBV21-1 and TRBJ2-7; the D call in the table, TRBD2, was not verified against the DNA. TRBV21-1 is listed as a pseudogene. The length of the CDR3 is 14 residues.

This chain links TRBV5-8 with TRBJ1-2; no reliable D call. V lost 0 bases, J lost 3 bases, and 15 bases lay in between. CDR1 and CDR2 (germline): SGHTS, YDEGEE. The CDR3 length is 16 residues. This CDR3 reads CASSLGSTGEDYGYTF. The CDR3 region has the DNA TGTGCCAGCAGCTTGGGATCGACCGGGGAGGACTATGGCTACACCTTC.

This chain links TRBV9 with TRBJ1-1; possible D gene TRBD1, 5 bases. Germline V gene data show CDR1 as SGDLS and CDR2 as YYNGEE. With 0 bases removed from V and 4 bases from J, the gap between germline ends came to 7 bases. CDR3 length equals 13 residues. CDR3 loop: CASSVGRGTEAFF. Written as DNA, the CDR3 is TGTGCCAGCAGCGTAGGGAGGGGCACTGAAGCTTTCTTT.

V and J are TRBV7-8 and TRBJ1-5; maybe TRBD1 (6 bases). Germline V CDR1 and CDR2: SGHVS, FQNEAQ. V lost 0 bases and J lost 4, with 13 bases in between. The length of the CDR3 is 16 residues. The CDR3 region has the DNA TGTGCCAGCAGCTTAGCGCTGAGTAGGGGGAATCAGCCCCAGCATTTT. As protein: CASSLALSRGNQPQHF.

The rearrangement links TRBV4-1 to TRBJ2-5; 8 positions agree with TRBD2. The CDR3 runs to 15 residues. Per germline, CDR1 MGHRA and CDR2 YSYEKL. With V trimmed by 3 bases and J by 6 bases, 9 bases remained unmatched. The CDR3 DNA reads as TGCGCCAGCAGCCAGCCCGGGGGGGTCTCGAAGACCCAGTACTTC. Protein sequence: CASSQPGGVSKTQYF.

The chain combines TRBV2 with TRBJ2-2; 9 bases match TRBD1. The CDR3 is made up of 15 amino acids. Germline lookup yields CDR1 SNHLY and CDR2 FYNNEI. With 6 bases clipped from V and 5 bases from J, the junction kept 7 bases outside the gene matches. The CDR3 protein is CASRLTGGNTGELFF. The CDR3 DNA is TGTGCCAGCAGGCTGACAGGGGGGAATACCGGGGAGCTGTTTTTT.

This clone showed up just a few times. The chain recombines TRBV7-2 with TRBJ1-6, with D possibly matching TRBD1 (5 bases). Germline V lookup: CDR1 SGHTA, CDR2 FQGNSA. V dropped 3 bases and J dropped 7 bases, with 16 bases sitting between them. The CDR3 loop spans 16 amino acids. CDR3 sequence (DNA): TGTGCCAGCAGCTTTACGGGGACTGGGTACAATTCACCCCTCCACTTT. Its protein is CASSFTGTGYNSPLHF.

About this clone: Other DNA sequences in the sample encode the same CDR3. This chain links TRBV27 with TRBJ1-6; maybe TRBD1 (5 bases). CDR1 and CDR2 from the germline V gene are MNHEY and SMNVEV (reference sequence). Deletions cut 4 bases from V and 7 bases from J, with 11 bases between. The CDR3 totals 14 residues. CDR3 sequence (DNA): TGTGCCAGCAGTTCACGGGCAGGGAATTCACCCCTCCACTTT. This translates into CASSSRAGNSPLHF.

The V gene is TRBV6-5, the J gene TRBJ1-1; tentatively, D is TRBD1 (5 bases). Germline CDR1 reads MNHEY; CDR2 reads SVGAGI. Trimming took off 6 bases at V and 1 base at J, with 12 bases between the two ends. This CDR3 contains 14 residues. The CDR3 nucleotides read TGTGCCAGCAGACAGACCGACAGGAACACTGAAGCTTTCTTT. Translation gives CASRQTDRNTEAFF.

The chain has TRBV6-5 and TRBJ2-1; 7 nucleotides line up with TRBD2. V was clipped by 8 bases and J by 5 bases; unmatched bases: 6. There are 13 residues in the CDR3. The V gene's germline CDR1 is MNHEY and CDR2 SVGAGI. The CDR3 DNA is TGTGCCAGCGGGAGGGAGATAAACAATGAGCAGTTCTTC. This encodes CASGREINNEQFF.

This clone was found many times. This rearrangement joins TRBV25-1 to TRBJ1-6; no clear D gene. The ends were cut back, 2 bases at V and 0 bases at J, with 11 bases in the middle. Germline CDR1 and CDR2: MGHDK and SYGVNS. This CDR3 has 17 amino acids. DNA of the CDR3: TGTGCCAGCAGTGAACCCCTCAAGAGCTCCTATAATTCACCCCTCCACTTT. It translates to CASSEPLKSSYNSPLHF. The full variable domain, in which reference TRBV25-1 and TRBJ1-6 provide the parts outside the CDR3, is EADIYQTPRYLVIGTGKKITLECSQTMGHDKMYWYQQDPGMELHLIHYSYGVNSTEKGDLSSESTVSRIRTEHFPLTLESARPSHTSQYLCASSEPLKSSYNSPLHFGNGTRLTVT.